Sequencing of this T cell receptor beta chain was carried out in a study of T-cell memory formation after mild COVID-19. There are a few counts of this clonotype. 5'RACE primed from the constant segment yielded TCR alpha and TCR beta cDNA libraries bearing sample barcodes and UMIs. Each CDR3 protein gets one entry after TCRdb re-called the 5' RACE reads with MiXCR. The sample yields a few hundred thousand distinct CDR3 sequences, 15% to 20% seen once. V was trimmed by 5 bases and J by 1 base, leaving 5 bases between them. The CDR3 is made up of 12 amino acids. Germline loops: CDR1 SQVTM, CDR2 ANQGSEA.

The chain has TRBV29-1 and TRBJ2-2, with no clear D. The specimen was PBMCs or a T cell subset sorted from them (not recorded which). The TCR originated in a man younger than 30 who had mild COVID-19 (a few samples of this study predate the infection). Cell type and time point are not known. The DNA of the CDR3 is TGCAGCGTTTCGCGGAACACCGGGGAGCTGTTTTTT. Translating it yields CSVSRNTGELFF.